This T cell receptor (beta chain) was observed in a study of cytomegalovirus exposure and HLA in healthy donors. The PCR was carried out with 60 Vbeta primers and 13 Jbeta primers. TCRdb's copy holds only in-frame clones and misses some; the assay was immunoSEQ multiplex PCR. Here the sample spans roughly 100,000 clones, roughly 80% being singletons. This cohort consisted of healthy bone marrow donors. This clone was observed a handful of times. CDR3 length equals 13 residues. Trimming pared 2 bases from V and 0 bases from J, leaving 7 bases between. Per the germline V gene, CDR1 is SQVTM and CDR2 is ANQGSEA.

The chain combines TRBV29-1 with TRBJ1-1; possible D gene TRBD1, 6 bases. The receptor was derived from a man aged 55 to 70 in good health and CMV-seronegative. Material for sequencing was PBMCs. CDR3 bases: TGCAGCGTTGAAACAGGGCTGAACACTGAAGCTTTCTTT. Translated, it gives CSVETGLNTEAFF.